The present T cell receptor beta chain was sequenced within a study of OX40 agonist ivuxolimab in advanced cancers. Turning to the study itself: Subjects had a mean age of about 61 years, with a range of roughly 20 to 79; more than 75% were male. General study results and limits: The mean number of expanded clones was higher in CD8+ T cells than in CD4+.

Some clones are missing from TCRdb's copy, which holds only in-frame ones; the method was immunoSEQ multiplex PCR. The data hold 55,000 to 65,000 clones, with about 88% observed a single time. Germline V gives CDR1 SGHNT, CDR2 YENEEA. V shed 6 bases and J 6 bases; nucleotides not matched to a gene: 9. CDR3 size: 14 residues. As concerns this clone: Its antigen is not identified.

The receptor was derived from an adult with an advanced solid tumor such as melanoma, head and neck, liver or kidney cancer. The starting material was CD4+ or CD8+ T cells sorted from blood, obtained in a trial of the OX40 agonist ivuxolimab. This chain joins TRBV11-3 and TRBJ1-1; 8 nucleotides align to TRBD1. Here the CDR3 reads CASRNKDRASEAFF. The CDR3 DNA reads TGTGCCAGCAGAAACAAGGACAGGGCTTCTGAAGCTTTCTTT. Full variable domain (outside the CDR3, taken from reference TRBV11-3 and TRBJ1-1): EAGVVQSPRYKIIEKKQPVAFWCNPISGHNTLYWYLQNLGQGPELLIRYENEEAVDDSQLPKDRFSAERLKGVDSTLKIQPAELGDSAVYLCASRNKDRASEAFFGQGTRLTVV.